This T cell receptor beta chain was retrieved from a study of beta chain features in type 1 diabetes. Study information: Investigators examined some 100,000,000 sorted cells across all samples. The study's findings and limits: No resolution was reached here on whether HLA type influences TCRB rearrangement.

A note on this clone: The antigen is undetermined.

Sorting based on CD45RO/CCR7/CD25/CD127/CD95/CD27 separated CD4+ naive, central memory, regulatory and stem cell-like memory cells. Each population that was sorted was more than 95% pure. The authors reverse transcribed all of the isolated RNA, so sequencing captured expressed TCRB transcripts. Measured with immunoSEQ multiplex PCR; TCRdb has only the in-frame clones, and not every one. The profile shows around 99,000 clones, approximately 39% of them singletons. V shed 2 bases, J shed 2 bases, and the junction held 10 bases outside the gene matches. Per germline, CDR1 SGDLS and CDR2 YYNGEE. The CDR3 covers 18 residues.

The V and J genes are TRBV9 and TRBJ2-2; 9 positions match TRBD2. Material for sequencing was stem cell memory CD4+ T cells from blood. This receptor was taken from a woman aged 18 to 35 in good health. CDR3 sequence reads: CASSVRLAVGGNTGELFF. DNA for the CDR3: TGTGCCAGCAGCGTCCGACTAGCGGTAGGAGGTAACACCGGGGAGCTGTTTTTT. The whole variable domain, filled in from reference TRBV9 and TRBJ2-2, reads DSGVTQTPKHLITATGQRVTLRCSPRSGDLSVYWYQQSLDQGLQFLIQYYNGEERAKGNILERFSAQQFPDLHSELNLSSLELGDSALYFCASSVRLAVGGNTGELFFGEGSRLTVL.